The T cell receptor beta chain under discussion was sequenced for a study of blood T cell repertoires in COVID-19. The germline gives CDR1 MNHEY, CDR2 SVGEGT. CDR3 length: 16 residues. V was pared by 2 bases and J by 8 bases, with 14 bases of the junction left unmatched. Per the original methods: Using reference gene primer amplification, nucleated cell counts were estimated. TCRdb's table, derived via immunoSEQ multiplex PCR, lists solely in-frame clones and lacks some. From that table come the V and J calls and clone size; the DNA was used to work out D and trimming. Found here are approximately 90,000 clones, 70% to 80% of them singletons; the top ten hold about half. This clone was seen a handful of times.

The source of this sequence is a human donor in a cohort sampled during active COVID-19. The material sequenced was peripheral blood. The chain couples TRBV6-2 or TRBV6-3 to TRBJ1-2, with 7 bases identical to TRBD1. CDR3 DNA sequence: TGTGCCAGCAGTTACCGGTCAGGGGGAACGTTAAACGGCTACACCTTC. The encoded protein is CASSYRSGGTLNGYTF.